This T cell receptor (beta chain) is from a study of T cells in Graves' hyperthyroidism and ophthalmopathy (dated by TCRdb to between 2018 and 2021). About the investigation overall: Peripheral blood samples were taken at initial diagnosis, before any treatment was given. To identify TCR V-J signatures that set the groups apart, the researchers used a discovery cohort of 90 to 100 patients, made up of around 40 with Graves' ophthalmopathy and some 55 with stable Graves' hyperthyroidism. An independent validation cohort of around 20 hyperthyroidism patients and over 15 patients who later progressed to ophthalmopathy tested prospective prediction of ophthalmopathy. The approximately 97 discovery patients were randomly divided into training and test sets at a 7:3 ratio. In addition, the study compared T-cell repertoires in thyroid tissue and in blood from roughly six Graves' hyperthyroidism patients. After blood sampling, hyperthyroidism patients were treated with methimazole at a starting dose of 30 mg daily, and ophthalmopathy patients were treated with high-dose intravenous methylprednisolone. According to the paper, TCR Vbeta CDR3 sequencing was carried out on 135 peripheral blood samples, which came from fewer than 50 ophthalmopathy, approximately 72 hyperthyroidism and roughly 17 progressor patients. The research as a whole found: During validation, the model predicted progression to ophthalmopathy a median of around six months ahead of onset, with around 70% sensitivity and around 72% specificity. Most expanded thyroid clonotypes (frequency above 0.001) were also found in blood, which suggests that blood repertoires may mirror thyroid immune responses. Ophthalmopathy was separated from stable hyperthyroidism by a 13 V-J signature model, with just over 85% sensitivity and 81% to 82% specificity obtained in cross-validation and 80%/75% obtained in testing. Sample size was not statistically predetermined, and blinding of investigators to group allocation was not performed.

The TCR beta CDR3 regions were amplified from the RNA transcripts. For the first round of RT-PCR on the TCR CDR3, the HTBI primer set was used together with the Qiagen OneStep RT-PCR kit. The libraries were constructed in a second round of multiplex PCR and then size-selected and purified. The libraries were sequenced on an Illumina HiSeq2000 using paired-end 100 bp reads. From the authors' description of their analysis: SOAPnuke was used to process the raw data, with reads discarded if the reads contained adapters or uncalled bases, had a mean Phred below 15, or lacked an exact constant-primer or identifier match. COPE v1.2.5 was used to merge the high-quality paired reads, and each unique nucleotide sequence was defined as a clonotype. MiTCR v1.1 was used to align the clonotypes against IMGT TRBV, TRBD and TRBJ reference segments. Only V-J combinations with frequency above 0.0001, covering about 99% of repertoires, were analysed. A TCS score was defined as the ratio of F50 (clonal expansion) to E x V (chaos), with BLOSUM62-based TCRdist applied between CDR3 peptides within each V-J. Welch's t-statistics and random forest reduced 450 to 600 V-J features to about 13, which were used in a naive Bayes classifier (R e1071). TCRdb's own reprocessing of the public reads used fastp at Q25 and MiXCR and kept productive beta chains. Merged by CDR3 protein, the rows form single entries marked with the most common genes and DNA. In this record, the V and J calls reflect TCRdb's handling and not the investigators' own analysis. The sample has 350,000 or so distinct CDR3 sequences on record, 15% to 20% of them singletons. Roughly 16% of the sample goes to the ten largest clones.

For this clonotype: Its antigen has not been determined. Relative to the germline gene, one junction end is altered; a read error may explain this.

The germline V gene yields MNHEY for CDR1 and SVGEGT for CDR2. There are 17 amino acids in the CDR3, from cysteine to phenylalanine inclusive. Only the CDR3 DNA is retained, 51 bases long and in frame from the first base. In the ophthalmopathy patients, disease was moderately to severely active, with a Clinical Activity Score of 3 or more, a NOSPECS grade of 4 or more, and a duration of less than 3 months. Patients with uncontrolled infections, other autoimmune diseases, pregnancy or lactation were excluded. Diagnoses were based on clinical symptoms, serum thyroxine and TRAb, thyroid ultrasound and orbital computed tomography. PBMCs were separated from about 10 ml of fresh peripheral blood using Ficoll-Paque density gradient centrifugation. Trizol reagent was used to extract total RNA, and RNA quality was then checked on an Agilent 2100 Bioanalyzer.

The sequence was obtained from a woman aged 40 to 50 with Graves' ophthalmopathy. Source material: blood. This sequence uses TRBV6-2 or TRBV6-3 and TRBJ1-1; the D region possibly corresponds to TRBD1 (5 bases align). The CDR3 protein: CASSNFVGIARGTEASF. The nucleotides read TGTGCCAGCAGCAATTTCGTAGGGATCGCCCGGGGGACTGAAGCTTCCTTT.